This TCR beta chain was retrieved from a study of cytomegalovirus exposure and HLA in healthy donors. This CDR3 is built from 15 residues. Losses at the gene ends were 2 bases for V and 5 bases for J; bases not matched to a gene: 8. Per the germline V gene, CDR1 is SNHLY and CDR2 is FYNNEI. This clone showed up just a few times. The antigen is undetermined. Both 60 Vbeta primers and 13 Jbeta primers went into the PCR. Profiled with immunoSEQ multiplex PCR; TCRdb holds only in-frame clones, not every one. This table has approximately 100,000 clones, less than 80% appearing once. Study-wide results and limits: In a later analysis, most CMV-associated TCR beta chains appeared HLA-restricted. Cytomegalovirus association was listed for about 180 TCR beta chains.

Nominally healthy donors were sampled, though unrecorded immune exposures were likely. This sequence was found in a man in his forties in good health and CMV-seronegative. The chain carries TRBV2 and TRBJ2-5; 7 nucleotides agree with TRBD2. The sequenced sample consisted of PBMCs. The CDR3 DNA reads TGTGCCAGCAGTGAAAGTTTTGCGGGGGAGGAGACCCAGTACTTC. Amino acids: CASSESFAGEETQYF.